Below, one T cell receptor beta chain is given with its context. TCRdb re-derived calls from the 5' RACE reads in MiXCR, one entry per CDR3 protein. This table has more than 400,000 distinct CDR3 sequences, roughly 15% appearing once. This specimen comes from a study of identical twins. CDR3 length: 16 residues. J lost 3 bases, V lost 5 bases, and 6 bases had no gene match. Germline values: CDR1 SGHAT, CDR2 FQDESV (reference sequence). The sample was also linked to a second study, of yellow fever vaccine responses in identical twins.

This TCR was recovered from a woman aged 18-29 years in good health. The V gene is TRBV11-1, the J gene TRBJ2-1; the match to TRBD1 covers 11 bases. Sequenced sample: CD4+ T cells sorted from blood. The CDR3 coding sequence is TGTGCCAGCAGCCCGAGGACAGGGGGCCTCTACAATGAGCAGTTCTTC. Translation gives CASSPRTGGLYNEQFF.